Below are 2 T cell receptor beta chains sequenced from a single sample in a study of CXCR3-negative and CXCR3-positive naive CD8 T cells (dated by TCRdb to the late 2010s). The paper's findings and limits, for the study overall: TRB CDR3s from CXCR3-positive naive cells showed higher hydrophobicity (lower Kidera factor 4), lower energy, and higher strength and volume indices than CXCR3-negative naive cells.

No antigens are known for them. The sample was run on a NextSeq 550. The Human TCR Profiling Kit (MiLaboratory) was used to make UMI-labeled 5' RACE TRB cDNA libraries. TCRdb reprocessed the reads and provides one entry for every CDR3 protein sequence; no DNA is given. The data table for this sample lists about 60,000 distinct CDR3 sequences. Together, the top ten hold approximately 0.8% of the sample. Sequences were obtained from naive CXCR3+ CD8+ T cells from blood. What this sample's cell subset or site label stands for: CD45RO-CCR7+CD27+CD95- naive CD8+ T cells expressing CXCR3 (TNR3+). Receptor source: a human donor in good health. Some clones in this sample may be carry-over from other donors' samples.

The chain uses TRBV14 and TRBJ2-5. CDR1 SGHDN and CDR2 FVKESK come from the germline V gene. The CDR3 consists of 15 residues. CDR3: CASSPTAAGLETQYF.

This chain joins TRBV11-2 and TRBJ2-1; TCRdb's D gene call, TRBD1, goes unchecked for lack of DNA. The CDR3 spans 18 residues. Germline CDR1 and CDR2: SGHAT and FQNNGV. CDR3 protein: CASSLNGPGTWALNEQFF.